Each of the 12 T cell receptor beta chains below was sequenced from the same sample in a study of T cell changes during pregnancy in multiple sclerosis. This table comes from immunoSEQ multiplex PCR, and its TCRdb copy is limited to in-frame clones, with some not included. The sample carries 30,000 to 45,000 clones, 91% recorded once. Sequences were derived from CD4+ T cells from peripheral blood mononuclear cells, sampled in the second trimester of pregnancy. All receptors come from a female donor in good health, enrolled as a control in a pregnancy study.

The chain couples TRBV14 to TRBJ2-1; tentative D call: TRBD2 (6 bases). The CDR3 runs to 13 residues. The germline V and J ends were trimmed by 1 base and 10 bases, with 11 bases remaining between them. Germline lookup yields CDR1 SGHDN and CDR2 FVKESK. This CDR3 reads CASSQGDWEEQFF. For the CDR3, the DNA is TGTGCCAGCAGCCAAGGGGACTGGGAAGAGCAGTTCTTC.

The rearrangement uses TRBV5-1 and TRBJ2-1; D possibly corresponds to TRBD2 (5 bases). Germline V gene sequence: CDR1 SGHRS, CDR2 YFSETQ. This CDR3 is built from 13 residues. V was shortened by 0 bases and J by 10 bases, with 11 bases between the two germline ends. In nucleotides, the CDR3 is TGCGCCAGCAGCTTGGAGCCCAGCGGAGAGCAGTTCTTC. Translating it yields CASSLEPSGEQFF.

The CDR3 region has the DNA TGTGCCAGTGGAACTAGCGGGAGCCTAGATACGCAGTATTTT. As protein: CASGTSGSLDTQYF. J is TRBJ2-3 and V is TRBV19, with TRBD2 identical over 11 bases. Trimming cost V 8 bases and J 5 bases; bases outside gene matches: 6. Germline V lookup: CDR1 LNHDA, CDR2 SQIVND (reference sequence). The CDR3 has 14 amino acids.

The J gene is TRBJ2-7, the V gene TRBV5-4, with 10 bases lining up with TRBD2. This CDR3 contains 17 residues. Germline V gene sequence: CDR1 SGHNT, CDR2 YYREEE (reference sequence). V gave up 1 base and J gave up 7 bases; unmatched junction bases: 14. Written as DNA, the CDR3 is TGTGCCAGCAGCTTGTCGATTAGCGGGAGGAAGGGTAAGGAGCAGTACTTC. Residues: CASSLSISGRKGKEQYF.

The chain carries TRBV18 and TRBJ1-6, with D perhaps TRBD1 (5 bases). The CDR3 runs to 16 residues. The V end lost 1 base, the J end lost 13 bases, and 20 bases lay between the germline ends. Per the germline V gene, CDR1 is KGHSH and CDR2 is LQKENI. The CDR3 sequence is CASSPLDSGRTVPLHF. The CDR3 nucleotides are TGTGCCAGCTCACCACTCGATTCAGGGCGGACGGTTCCCCTCCACTTT.

The CDR3: CASSEAGTSGPSYEQYF. The CDR3 DNA reads as TGTGCCAGCAGTGAAGCGGGGACTAGCGGGCCGTCCTACGAGCAGTACTTC. The J gene is TRBJ2-7, the V gene TRBV6-1; TRBD2 agrees at 12 bases. Germline CDR1 MNHNS, CDR2 SASEGT. The V and J ends lost 0 bases and 1 base, in that order; junction bases with no gene match: 4. This CDR3 region has 17 residues.

The chain combines TRBV5-1 with TRBJ2-5; TRBD1 agrees at 9 bases. The CDR3 is 15 amino acids. Losses at the gene ends were 4 bases for V and 5 bases for J; bases not matched to a gene: 9. The germline gives CDR1 SGHRS, CDR2 YFSETQ. For the CDR3, the DNA is TGCGCCAGCAGCCACGAACAGGGGGCCAGGGAGACCCAGTACTTC. It codes for CASSHEQGARETQYF. The entire variable domain, with the rest obtained from reference TRBV5-1 and TRBJ2-5, is as follows: KAGVTQTPRYLIKTRGQQVTLSCSPISGHRSVSWYQQTPGQGLQFLFEYFSETQRNKGNFPGRFSGRQFSNSRSEMNVSTLELGDSALYLCASSHEQGARETQYFGPGTRLLVL.

The chain has TRBV11-2 and TRBJ2-7, with 8 positions matching TRBD1. CDR1 is SGHAT and CDR2 is FQNNGV in the germline V gene. The V and J ends lost 5 bases and 2 bases, in that order; junction bases with no gene match: 5. CDR3 size: 14 residues. The CDR3 region is CASSPGQGTYEQYF. The CDR3 bases are TGTGCCAGCAGCCCCGGACAGGGAACCTACGAGCAGTACTTC.

V usage is TRBV7-8 and J usage is TRBJ1-5; D gene uncertain. Trimming left V 5 bases short and J 7 bases short, with 12 bases between. The V gene's germline CDR1 is SGHVS and CDR2 FQNEAQ. The CDR3 is made up of 13 amino acids. The CDR3 here is CASSRNIEQPQHF. CDR3 DNA sequence: TGTGCCAGCAGCCGCAATATCGAGCAGCCCCAGCATTTT.

V is TRBV7-9 and J is TRBJ1-2, with a possible D match to TRBD1 (6 bases). V was trimmed by 10 bases and J by 4 bases, leaving 19 bases between them. CDR1 SEHNR and CDR2 FQNEAQ come from the germline V gene (reference sequence). This CDR3 has 14 residues. CDR3 nucleotide sequence: TGTGCCATTCCGGGGAGGGGGGAAGTCTATGGCTACACCTTC. It is translated as CAIPGRGEVYGYTF.

The table lists this clone with a count of one. The sample contains more than one DNA sequence encoding this CDR3. The chain links TRBV27 to TRBJ2-3, with 13 bases matching TRBD2. CDR1 and CDR2 from the germline V gene are MNHEY and SMNVEV (reference sequence). V trimming: 6 bases; J trimming: 5 bases; junction bases outside the gene matches: 8. This CDR3 has 16 amino acids. This CDR3 is CASSRGLAGERDTQYF. The CDR3 DNA sequence: TGTGCCAGCAGCCGAGGACTAGCGGGAGAGAGAGATACGCAGTATTTT.

The chain recombines TRBV14 with TRBJ2-3, with 8 positions matching TRBD1. The V gene's germline CDR1 is SGHDN and CDR2 FVKESK. J was trimmed by 3 bases and V by 5 bases; bases with no gene match: 7. The CDR3 loop spans 15 amino acids. DNA for the CDR3: TGTGCCAGCAGCGTAGACAGGGGTCTAACAGATACGCAGTATTTT. Encoded protein: CASSVDRGLTDTQYF.